The clone carrying this T cell receptor beta chain was observed at least ten times. This entry belongs to a study of molecular identifiers for immune sequencing clone quantification. Methods described previously were used for bulk TCR libraries, and listed TCR primers were applied. Each CDR3 protein gets one entry after TCRdb re-called the PCR reads with MiXCR. The sample carries about 89,000 distinct CDR3 sequences, around 17% recorded once. The germline V gene encodes CDR1 SGHVS and CDR2 FQNEAQ. The CDR3 runs 15 residues. The junction had 4 bases not matched to a gene; V was cut back by 4 bases and J by 5 bases.

This sequence joins TRBV7-8 and TRBJ2-5, with 13 bases lining up with TRBD2. This sequence originates from a human donor in good health. Some libraries in this study had Jurkat cell RNA spiked in. Sequences were obtained from naive CD8+ T cells from blood, with Jurkat cell RNA spiked in. Stated subset: FACS-sorted CD8+CD4-CCR7+CD45RA+ naive T cells. The CDR3: CASSSGLAGTETQYF. CDR3 DNA sequence: TGTGCCAGCAGCTCGGGACTAGCGGGGACGGAGACCCAGTACTTC.